The entry that follows covers one T cell receptor beta chain sequence. Trimming took off 6 bases at V and 10 bases at J, with 16 bases between the two ends. The CDR3 runs to 12 residues. These data originate in a study of blood T cell repertoires in COVID-19. At the level of the study: PBMCs, B-cell-depleted T cells, or T cells provided the cDNA or gDNA that made up the material.

As handled by the study authors: Reference gene primer amplification gave nucleated cell count estimates. TCRdb keeps only in-frame clones here, not all; method: immunoSEQ multiplex PCR. V, J and clone size were drawn from that table, and D and trimming were deduced from the DNA. The sample has over 110,000 clones, 80% to 90% seen once; the top ten hold roughly a tenth. The receptor was derived from a man aged 55 to 70 with active or convalescent COVID-19. The chain is built from TRBV12-3 or TRBV12-4 and TRBJ2-7; D unclear. Sequencing used peripheral blood. The CDR3 nucleotides are TGTGCCAGCAGCCTGAGCTCAGGCGAACAGTACGTC. It translates to CASSLSSGEQYV.